The sample holds many counts of the clone carrying this T cell receptor (beta chain). This sample is drawn from a study of early T cells in non-severe SARS-CoV-2 infection. MiXCR, applied by TCRdb to the 5' RACE reads, yields one record per CDR3 protein. Seen here are fewer than 60,000 distinct CDR3 sequences, about 9.1% observed once, and the top ten hold 4.2%. The germline gives CDR1 SNHLY, CDR2 FYNNEI. The ends were cut back, 2 bases at V and 10 bases at J, with 15 bases in the middle. CDR3 length: 14 amino acids. The chain couples TRBV2 to TRBJ2-1; a weak D match, TRBD2 (6 bases). The specimen sequenced was whole blood. The clonotype was recovered from an adult who was a healthcare worker with PCR-confirmed SARS-CoV-2 infection or an uninfected control (not recorded which). This CDR3 reads CASSERRGGQEQFF. Written as DNA, the CDR3 is TGTGCCAGCAGTGAAAGAAGAGGAGGGCAGGAGCAGTTCTTC. Full variable domain (outside the CDR3, taken from reference TRBV2 and TRBJ2-1): EPEVTQTPSHQVTQMGQEVILRCVPISNHLYFYWYRQILGQKVEFLVSFYNNEISEKSEIFDDQFSVERPDGSNFTLKIRSTKLEDSAMYFCASSERRGGQEQFFGPGTRLTVL.